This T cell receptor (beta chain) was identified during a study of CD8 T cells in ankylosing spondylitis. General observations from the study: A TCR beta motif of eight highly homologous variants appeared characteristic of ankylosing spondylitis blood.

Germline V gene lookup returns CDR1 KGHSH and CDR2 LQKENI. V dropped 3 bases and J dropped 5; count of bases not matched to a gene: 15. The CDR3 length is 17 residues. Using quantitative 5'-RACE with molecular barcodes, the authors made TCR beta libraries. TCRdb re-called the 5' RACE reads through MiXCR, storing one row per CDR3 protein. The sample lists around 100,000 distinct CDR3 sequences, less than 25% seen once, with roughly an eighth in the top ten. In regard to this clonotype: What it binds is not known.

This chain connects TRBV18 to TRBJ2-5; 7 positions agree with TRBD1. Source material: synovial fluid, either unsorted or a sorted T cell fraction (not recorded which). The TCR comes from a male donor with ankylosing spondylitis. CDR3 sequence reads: CASSPVRQGGSWETQYF. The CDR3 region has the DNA TGTGCCAGCTCACCCGTCAGACAGGGCGGGTCATGGGAGACCCAGTACTTC.